Listed below are T cell receptor beta chains from one sample, sequenced in a study of CD8+CD57+ T cells in acquired aplastic anemia. MiXCR, applied by TCRdb to the reads, yields one record per CDR3 protein. The sample carries 150,000 to 180,000 distinct CDR3 sequences, just over 50% recorded once. The sequenced sample consisted of sorted CD4+, CD8+, or CD8+CD57+ T cells (not recorded which) from PBMCs. All receptors derive from a human donor with aplastic anemia. The CDR3 runs from the conserved cysteine through the conserved F or W. The D gene is left open where the match is weak. Only some rows state a clone size, as once, few, many or a class for expanded clones.

>TRBD2|NA|TRBJ2-5|TRBV5-1
CASSGGASGGLQETQYF
TGCGCCAGCAGCGGCGGGGCTAGCGGGGGGCTCCAAGAGACCCAGTACTTC
>NA|NA|TRBJ1-2|TRBV10-3
CAISESKNGYTF
TGTGCCATCAGTGAGTCGAAAAATGGCTACACCTTC
>TRBD2|NA|TRBJ2-7|TRBV20-1
CSAFPSGRHYEQYF
TGCAGTGCTTTTCCTAGCGGGAGGCACTACGAGCAGTACTTC
>NA|many|TRBJ2-5|TRBV12-3/TRBV12-4
CASSMGGETQYF
TGTGCCAGCAGTATGGGAGGAGAGACCCAGTACTTC
>NA|once|TRBJ2-5|TRBV19
CASMESGAQETQYF
TGTGCCAGTATGGAGTCAGGGGCACAAGAGACCCAGTACTTC
>NA|NA|TRBJ2-7|TRBV11-1
CASSLGVGEGSSYEQYF
TGTGCCAGCAGCTTAGGGGTGGGTGAGGGGAGCTCCTACGAGCAGTACTTC
>NA|many|TRBJ1-5|TRBV20-1
CSATRPSYNSNQPQHF
TGCAGTGCTACCCGGCCGTCCTACAATAGCAATCAGCCCCAGCATTTT
>NA|many|TRBJ1-2|TRBV3-1
CASSQEFRDYGYTF
TGTGCCAGCAGCCAAGAGTTCCGGGACTATGGCTACACCTTC
>NA|NA|TRBJ1-4|TRBV2
CASSFRAADGKLFF
TGTGCCAGCAGCTTCCGGGCCGCAGATGGAAAACTGTTTTTT
>NA|NA|TRBJ2-7|TRBV20-1
CSASSYRGQSYEQYF
TGCAGTGCCAGCAGTTATAGAGGACAGTCCTACGAGCAGTACTTC
>NA|many|TRBJ2-5|TRBV7-9
CASRHVGGHATQYF
TGTGCCAGCAGGCACGTCGGCGGGCATGCGACCCAGTACTTC